Given below is one TCR beta chain in context. The V and J ends lost 7 bases and 3 bases, in that order; junction bases with no gene match: 5. The V gene's germline CDR1 is ENHRY and CDR2 SYGVKD. The CDR3 has 13 residues. This record belongs to a study of blood T cell repertoires in COVID-19. About the research overall: The analysed material was cDNA or gDNA that came from T cells, B-cell-depleted T cells, or PBMCs.

Method: immunoSEQ multiplex PCR; TCRdb's copy keeps in-frame clones and lacks some. The sample contains 150,000 or so clones, around 85% of which appear only once. The sample taken for sequencing was peripheral blood. The TCR comes from a woman aged 65 to 85 with acute or convalescent COVID-19. This rearrangement joins TRBV10-3 to TRBJ1-2, with TRBD1 matching over 7 bases. DNA for the CDR3: TGTGCCATCACCCAGACAGGGCACTATGGCTACACCTTC. This codes for CAITQTGHYGYTF.